The present entry profiles one TCR beta chain with its context. Its cognate antigen is unknown. The data derive from a study of cytomegalovirus exposure and HLA in healthy donors. Across the study: Later analysis reported that the 95 to 150 validation repertoires shared the platform of the roughly 710 first-cohort repertoires.

Study-level points and caveats: Testing in vitro showed a few CMV-associated chains specific for CMV antigens. The authors enumerated roughly 160 TCR beta chains as linked to cytomegalovirus. The tendency of first-cohort TCR clusters to co-occur in the 120 or so validation repertoires emerged from a later analysis.

Some clones are missing from TCRdb's copy, which holds only in-frame ones; the method was immunoSEQ multiplex PCR. The table has about 140,000 clones, roughly 79% seen once. The material sequenced was PBMCs. This sequence originates from a man aged 25-40 years in good health and CMV-seropositive.

As DNA, the CDR3 is TGTGCCAGCTCACCACCGGGCGTAACAGATACGCAGTATTTT. As protein: CASSPPGVTDTQYF. The chain combines TRBV18 with TRBJ2-3; unclear D gene. V lost 0 bases and J 3 bases, leaving 7 bases between the germline ends. Germline V gene data show CDR1 as KGHSH and CDR2 as LQKENI. This CDR3 contains 14 residues.